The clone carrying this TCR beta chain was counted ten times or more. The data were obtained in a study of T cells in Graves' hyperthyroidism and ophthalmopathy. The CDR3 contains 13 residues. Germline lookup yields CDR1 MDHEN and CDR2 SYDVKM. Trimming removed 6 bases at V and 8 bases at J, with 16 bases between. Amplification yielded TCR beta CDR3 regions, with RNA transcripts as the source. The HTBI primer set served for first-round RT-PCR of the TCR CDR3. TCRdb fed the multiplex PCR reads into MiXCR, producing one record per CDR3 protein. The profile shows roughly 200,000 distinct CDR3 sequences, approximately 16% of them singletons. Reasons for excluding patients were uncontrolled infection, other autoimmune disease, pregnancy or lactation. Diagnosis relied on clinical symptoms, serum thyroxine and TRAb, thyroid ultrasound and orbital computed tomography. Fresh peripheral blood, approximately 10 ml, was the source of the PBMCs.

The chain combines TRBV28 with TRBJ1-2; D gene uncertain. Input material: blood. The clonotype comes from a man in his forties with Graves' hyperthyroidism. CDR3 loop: CASSTDQDRGYTF. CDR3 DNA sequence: TGTGCCAGCAGCACCGACCAGGATAGAGGCTACACCTTC.